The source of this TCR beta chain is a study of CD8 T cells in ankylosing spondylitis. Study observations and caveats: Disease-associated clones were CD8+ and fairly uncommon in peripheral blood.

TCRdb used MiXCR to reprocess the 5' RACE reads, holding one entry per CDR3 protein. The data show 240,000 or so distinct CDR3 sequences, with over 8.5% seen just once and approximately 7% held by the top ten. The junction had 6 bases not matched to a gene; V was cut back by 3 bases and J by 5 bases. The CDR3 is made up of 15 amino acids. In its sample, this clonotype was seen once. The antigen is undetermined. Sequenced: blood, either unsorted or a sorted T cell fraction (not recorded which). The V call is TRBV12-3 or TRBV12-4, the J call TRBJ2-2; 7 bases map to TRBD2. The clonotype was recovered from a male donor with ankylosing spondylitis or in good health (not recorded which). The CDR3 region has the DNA TGTGCCAGCAGTTTGGGCGGGAGTGGAACCGGGGAGCTGTTTTTT. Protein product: CASSLGGSGTGELFF.